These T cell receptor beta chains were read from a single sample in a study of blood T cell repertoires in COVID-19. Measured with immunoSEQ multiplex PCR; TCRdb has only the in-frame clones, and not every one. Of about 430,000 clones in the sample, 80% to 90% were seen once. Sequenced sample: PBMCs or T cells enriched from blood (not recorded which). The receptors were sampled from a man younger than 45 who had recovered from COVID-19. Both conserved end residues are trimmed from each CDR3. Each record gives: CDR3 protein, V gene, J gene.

CDR3aa: AKLGLAGVHPDYEQY
v_gene: TRBV5-1
j_gene: TRBJ2-7

CDR3aa: ASSQEGREPREQY
v_gene: TRBV3-1/TRBV3-2
j_gene: TRBJ2-7

CDR3aa: ASSLGTGGNQPQH
v_gene: TRBV7-9
j_gene: TRBJ1-5

CDR3aa: ASSPELRNQPQH
v_gene: TRBV18
j_gene: TRBJ1-5

CDR3aa: ATSRTRPSGGEETQY
v_gene: TRBV15
j_gene: TRBJ2-5

CDR3aa: ASSYRASGSYEQY
v_gene: TRBV6-5
j_gene: TRBJ2-7

CDR3aa: ASSGSGRTADTQY
v_gene: TRBV19
j_gene: TRBJ2-3

CDR3aa: AWSVQDGQPQH
v_gene: TRBV30
j_gene: TRBJ1-5

CDR3aa: ASSPPTSGASYEQY
v_gene: TRBV11-1
j_gene: TRBJ2-7

CDR3aa: ASSDRAPTYEQY
v_gene: TRBV6-1
j_gene: TRBJ2-7

CDR3aa: ASSVGGRGGTEAF
v_gene: TRBV9
j_gene: TRBJ1-1

CDR3aa: ASSAGGSPNTGELF
v_gene: TRBV6-1
j_gene: TRBJ2-2

CDR3aa: ASSRENTEAF
v_gene: TRBV2
j_gene: TRBJ1-1

CDR3aa: ASSLDSRDGYT
v_gene: TRBV5-1
j_gene: TRBJ1-2

CDR3aa: AIRSNIDRAQGYT
v_gene: TRBV10-3
j_gene: TRBJ1-2

CDR3aa: ASSLIQGALGNYGYT
v_gene: TRBV11-2
j_gene: TRBJ1-2

CDR3aa: ASSLVSGRSGTDTQY
v_gene: TRBV11-2
j_gene: TRBJ2-3

CDR3aa: ASSTGTTSDADTQY
v_gene: TRBV10-1
j_gene: TRBJ2-3

CDR3aa: ASRGGSYEQY
v_gene: TRBV3-1/TRBV3-2
j_gene: TRBJ2-7

CDR3aa: ASSLGQGWETQY
v_gene: TRBV7-9
j_gene: TRBJ2-5

CDR3aa: ASSYSGAEPYEQY
v_gene: TRBV6-5
j_gene: TRBJ2-7

CDR3aa: ASSGTGTYQETQY
v_gene: TRBV5-1
j_gene: TRBJ2-5

CDR3aa: ASSHRDRESPLH
v_gene: TRBV9
j_gene: TRBJ1-6

CDR3aa: ASSLFGQGSEAF
v_gene: TRBV14
j_gene: TRBJ1-1

CDR3aa: ASSQDPGTGYEQY
v_gene: TRBV14
j_gene: TRBJ2-7

CDR3aa: ASSLQRGVTDTQY
v_gene: TRBV7-9
j_gene: TRBJ2-3

CDR3aa: ASSPYQGQGYYGYT
v_gene: TRBV4-1
j_gene: TRBJ1-2

CDR3aa: ASRVRNGAGNTIY
v_gene: TRBV19
j_gene: TRBJ1-3

CDR3aa: ASSSTTGGVDGYT
v_gene: TRBV7-2
j_gene: TRBJ1-2

CDR3aa: ASSLVLGEKEEQF
v_gene: TRBV5-1
j_gene: TRBJ2-1

CDR3aa: AWSLSDTQY
v_gene: TRBV30
j_gene: TRBJ2-3

CDR3aa: SVARAGETYNEQF
v_gene: TRBV29-1
j_gene: TRBJ2-1

CDR3aa: ASSQELRPAETQY
v_gene: TRBV4-1
j_gene: TRBJ2-5

CDR3aa: AWRTGGTGANVLT
v_gene: TRBV30
j_gene: TRBJ2-6

CDR3aa: ASKWGLNTEAF
v_gene: TRBV19
j_gene: TRBJ1-1

CDR3aa: ASSSTREKLF
v_gene: TRBV7-9
j_gene: TRBJ1-4

CDR3aa: ASSPGGGLNQPQH
v_gene: TRBV11-2
j_gene: TRBJ1-5

CDR3aa: ASSLVDRSSYEQY
v_gene: TRBV5-4
j_gene: TRBJ2-7

CDR3aa: ASSPTAGGYT
v_gene: TRBV6-5
j_gene: TRBJ1-2

CDR3aa: ASSLSGFYGYT
v_gene: TRBV28
j_gene: TRBJ1-2

CDR3aa: ASSEVQGYSGNTIY
v_gene: TRBV2
j_gene: TRBJ1-3

CDR3aa: ASSLGDRVNSPLH
v_gene: TRBV7-9
j_gene: TRBJ1-6

CDR3aa: ATSRGGQGVEETQY
v_gene: TRBV15
j_gene: TRBJ2-5

CDR3aa: ASSNPGTSFLRQETQY
v_gene: TRBV28
j_gene: TRBJ2-5

CDR3aa: ASSSTGNYQPQH
v_gene: TRBV27
j_gene: TRBJ1-5

CDR3aa: ASSLGATDTQY
v_gene: TRBV11-3
j_gene: TRBJ2-3

CDR3aa: ASSLGSGRGDEQF
v_gene: TRBV28
j_gene: TRBJ2-1

CDR3aa: ASSLGFSGGYGYT
v_gene: TRBV7-9
j_gene: TRBJ1-2

CDR3aa: ASSIDARDRFIQY
v_gene: TRBV19
j_gene: TRBJ2-4